These 24 T cell receptor beta chains originate from one sample sequenced in a study of shared clonotypes between healthy human individuals. Sequencing used immunoSEQ multiplex PCR; TCRdb keeps in-frame clones, though not all of them. The sample yields roughly 1,600,000 clones, roughly 98.5% seen once. The sequenced sample consisted of naive CD4+ T cells sorted from blood. The subset is: CD45RA+ positively selected. All receptors come from a man aged 30 to 39 in good health.

The chain couples TRBV7-2 to TRBJ2-2, with D maybe TRBD2 (6 bases). The CDR3 totals 15 residues. V was shortened by 1 base and J by 5 bases, with 11 bases between the two germline ends. The germline V gene has CDR1 SGHTA and CDR2 FQGNSA. CDR3 sequence (DNA): TGTGCCAGCAGCTTAGACGGGAGTCGGACCGGGGAGCTGTTTTTT. Translating gives CASSLDGSRTGELFF.

J is TRBJ2-7 and V is TRBV7-9, with D possibly being TRBD1 (6 bases). Germline V lookup: CDR1 SEHNR, CDR2 FQNEAQ (reference sequence). V was shortened by 3 bases and J by 1 base, with 10 bases between the two germline ends. The CDR3 has 14 amino acids. The CDR3 is CASSFGGQSYEQYF. CDR3 DNA sequence: TGTGCCAGCAGCTTTGGAGGACAGTCCTACGAGCAGTACTTC.

In DNA form, the CDR3 reads TGCGCCAGCAGCGCCAGGGACAGGGGTAGAAACACTGAAGCTTTCTTT. It yields the protein CASSARDRGRNTEAFF. The chain joins TRBV5-1 to TRBJ1-1, with TRBD1 identical over 10 bases. V lost 4 bases to trimming and J lost 2 bases; unmatched junction nucleotides: 8. CDR1 and CDR2 (germline): SGHRS, YFSETQ. The CDR3 is made up of 16 amino acids. Full variable domain (outside the CDR3, taken from reference TRBV5-1 and TRBJ1-1): KAGVTQTPRYLIKTRGQQVTLSCSPISGHRSVSWYQQTPGQGLQFLFEYFSETQRNKGNFPGRFSGRQFSNSRSEMNVSTLELGDSALYLCASSARDRGRNTEAFFGQGTRLTVV.

This chain connects TRBV6-1 to TRBJ1-5; D is perhaps TRBD1 (5 bases). V lost 3 bases and J 1 base, leaving 13 bases between the germline ends. This CDR3 region has 16 residues. Germline V CDR1 and CDR2: MNHNS, SASEGT. The CDR3 nucleotides read TGTGCCAGCAGTGAGTTCCGGGACCAAAGCAATCAGCCCCAGCATTTT. As protein: CASSEFRDQSNQPQHF.

This chain uses TRBV4-2 with TRBJ2-3; 11 nucleotides line up with TRBD2. Trimming removed 2 bases from V and 2 bases from J; junction bases left unmatched: 6. Germline V gives CDR1 LGHNA, CDR2 YNFKEQ. The CDR3 sequence is 17 residues long. Written as DNA, the CDR3 is TGTGCCAGCAGCCAAATAGCGGGAGGGCCATCCACAGATACGCAGTATTTT. This encodes CASSQIAGGPSTDTQYF.

The V and J genes are TRBV7-9 and TRBJ2-3, with D perhaps given as TRBD1 or TRBD2 (5 bases each). Germline V gene sequence: CDR1 SEHNR, CDR2 FQNEAQ (reference sequence). The CDR3 loop spans 14 amino acids. V was clipped by 2 bases and J by 6 bases, with 12 bases between them. Here the CDR3 reads CASSLQGESDTQYF. CDR3 in DNA: TGTGCCAGCAGCTTACAGGGAGAGTCCGATACGCAGTATTTT.

For the CDR3, the DNA is TGTGCCAGCAGCTTAGGGTGGCGGTTCCTTAGCACAGATACGCAGTATTTT. Translated, it gives CASSLGWRFLSTDTQYF. The V gene is TRBV11-2, the J gene TRBJ2-3; D not resolved. The germline V gene encodes CDR1 SGHAT and CDR2 FQNNGV. V was cut by 1 base and J by 0 bases, with 14 bases left in between. The length of the CDR3 is 17 residues.

In the case of this clone: The same CDR3 is also encoded by other DNA sequences in this sample. Written as DNA, the CDR3 is TGTGCCAGCTCTCCGACTCGCTCCTACAATGAGCAGTTCTTC. Its protein product is CASSPTRSYNEQFF. The chain combines TRBV18 with TRBJ2-1; unclear D gene. V was shortened by 6 bases and J by 0 bases, with 9 bases between the two germline ends. The CDR3 is 14 amino acids. Looked up from germline, CDR1 is KGHSH and CDR2 is LQKENI. Complete variable domain (other parts from reference TRBV18 and TRBJ2-1): NAGVMQNPRHLVRRRGQEARLRCSPMKGHSHVYWYRQLPEEGLKFMVYLQKENIIDESGMPKERFSAEFPKEGPSILRIQQVVRGDSAAYFCASSPTRSYNEQFFGPGTRLTVL.

On this clone: Different DNA sequences within this sample yield the same CDR3. The J gene is TRBJ2-2, the V gene TRBV7-2; D remains ambiguous. This CDR3 contains 15 residues. Looked up from germline, CDR1 is SGHTA and CDR2 is FQGNSA. The V end was cut by 1 base, the J end by 1 base, with 7 bases between. DNA of the CDR3: TGTGCCAGCAGCTTAGTCCTCCTGAACACCGGGGAGCTGTTTTTT. It yields the protein CASSLVLLNTGELFF.

The chain uses TRBV14 and TRBJ2-5; D not certain. CDR3 length: 16 amino acids. CDR1 and CDR2 (germline): SGHDN, FVKESK. V dropped 1 base and J dropped 5 bases, with 17 bases sitting between them. The CDR3 nucleotides are TGTGCCAGCAGCCAAGTCAGCCAGCTCGGATGGGAGACCCAGTACTTC. It encodes CASSQVSQLGWETQYF.

V usage is TRBV28 and J usage is TRBJ1-5; tentatively, D is TRBD1 (6 bases). The V and J ends lost 5 bases and 4 bases respectively, with 15 bases between them. The CDR3 totals 15 residues. CDR1 MDHEN and CDR2 SYDVKM come from the germline V gene. CDR3 DNA: TGTGCCAGCAGTCCGTCTGGACAGATTAATCAGCCCCAGCATTTT. This codes for CASSPSGQINQPQHF.

To note about this clone: Additional DNA sequences in this sample encode the identical CDR3. The chain links TRBV5-1 to TRBJ2-7; D uncertain. Trimming pared 3 bases from V and 4 bases from J, leaving 8 bases between. Germline lookup yields CDR1 SGHRS and CDR2 YFSETQ. The CDR3 is made up of 12 amino acids. This CDR3 reads CASSSRSYEQYF. In DNA form, the CDR3 reads TGCGCCAGCAGCTCCCGGTCTTACGAGCAGTACTTC. Variable domain in full (rest from reference TRBV5-1 and TRBJ2-7): KAGVTQTPRYLIKTRGQQVTLSCSPISGHRSVSWYQQTPGQGLQFLFEYFSETQRNKGNFPGRFSGRQFSNSRSEMNVSTLELGDSALYLCASSSRSYEQYFGPGTRLTVT.

The chain joins TRBV7-9 to TRBJ2-2; a weak D match, TRBD2 (5 bases). CDR1 is SEHNR, CDR2 FQNEAQ, per germline (reference sequence). This CDR3 spans 14 amino acids. Trimming removed 3 bases at V and 5 bases at J, with 10 bases between. In nucleotides, the CDR3 is TGTGCCAGCAGCTTGTATGAGGGAACCGGGGAGCTGTTTTTT. It yields the protein CASSLYEGTGELFF.

This chain uses TRBV29-1 with TRBJ2-3, with D uncertain. CDR3 length: 13 residues. Germline loops: CDR1 SQVTM, CDR2 ANQGSEA. V dropped 6 bases and J dropped 2 bases, with 12 bases sitting between them. CDR3 bases: TGCAGCGTGGGCGGCAACCTCACAGATACGCAGTATTTT. Amino acid sequence: CSVGGNLTDTQYF.

The CDR3: CSVTGTGGGTQYF. The CDR3 DNA reads TGCAGCGTCACCGGGACAGGGGGTGGAACGCAGTATTTT. The V call is TRBV29-1, the J call TRBJ2-3; 11 bases line up with TRBD1. CDR3 length equals 13 residues. Losses at the gene ends were 6 bases for V and 9 bases for J; bases not matched to a gene: 8. Germline CDR1 SQVTM, CDR2 ANQGSEA.

The chain is built from TRBV29-1 and TRBJ1-1, with TRBD1 identical over 8 bases. Germline values: CDR1 SQVTM, CDR2 ANQGSEA. The CDR3 covers 13 residues. The V gene end was trimmed by 7 bases and the J gene end by 5 bases; junction bases not matched to a gene: 9. CDR3 sequence reads: CSADTGGRTEAFF. Here the CDR3 DNA reads TGCAGCGCCGATACAGGGGGACGAACTGAAGCTTTCTTT.

The chain recombines TRBV27 with TRBJ2-4, with D perhaps TRBD1 (6 bases). The V gene's germline CDR1 is MNHEY and CDR2 SMNVEV (reference sequence). The CDR3 is 15 amino acids. V lost 5 bases and J 1 base, leaving 12 bases between the germline ends. The CDR3 loop is CASSLTGLAKNIQYF. CDR3 sequence (DNA): TGTGCCAGCAGTCTAACAGGGCTTGCCAAAAACATTCAGTACTTC.

The V and J genes are TRBV9 and TRBJ2-3; TRBD2 agrees at 11 bases. Germline V gene data show CDR1 as SGDLS and CDR2 as YYNGEE. The CDR3 has 18 amino acids. V was clipped by 5 bases and J by 4 bases; unmatched bases: 15. The CDR3 DNA reads TGTGCCAGCAGTAGAAACGGGAGACTAGCGGGAACCCCAGATACGCAGTATTTT. Its protein product is CASSRNGRLAGTPDTQYF.

This rearrangement joins TRBV5-1 to TRBJ2-3; 9 bases fit TRBD1. Germline V gives CDR1 SGHRS, CDR2 YFSETQ. This CDR3 is built from 16 residues. The V segment lost 0 bases and the J segment 4 bases; nucleotides outside the gene matches: 6. The CDR3 DNA sequence: TGCGCCAGCAGCTTGGTGGGACAGGGCAGCCCAGATACGCAGTATTTT. The encoded protein is CASSLVGQGSPDTQYF.

V and J are TRBV19 and TRBJ2-7; D not resolved. The V gene lost 1 base and the J gene lost 2 bases, with 15 bases spanning the gap. CDR3 length: 16 residues. Germline V gene lookup returns CDR1 LNHDA and CDR2 SQIVND (reference sequence). CDR3 in amino acids: CASSIGSRTDTYEQYF. CDR3 sequence (DNA): TGTGCCAGTAGTATAGGATCTAGGACCGACACCTACGAGCAGTACTTC.

CDR3 region: CASSLGGSAGALNTDTQYF. As DNA, the CDR3 is TGTGCCAGCAGCTTAGGTGGGAGCGCAGGGGCTCTCAACACAGATACGCAGTATTTT. This chain joins TRBV7-9 and TRBJ2-3; a possible D gene is TRBD1 (6 bases). CDR1 is SEHNR and CDR2 is FQNEAQ in the germline V gene (reference sequence). Trimming stripped 1 base from V and 2 bases from J, with 22 bases between. This CDR3 has 19 amino acids.

The count of this clone is one. The rearrangement joins TRBV7-8 to TRBJ1-4; D remains ambiguous. The V and J ends lost 1 base and 0 bases respectively, with 12 bases between them. Germline V lookup: CDR1 SGHVS, CDR2 FQNEAQ. This CDR3 has 17 residues. The DNA of the CDR3 is TGTGCCAGCAGCTTAGGGAGGGTGGTTGCAACTAATGAAAAACTGTTTTTT. It yields the protein CASSLGRVVATNEKLFF.

The gene calls are TRBV10-2 and TRBJ2-2; TRBD1 is a possible D gene (5 bases). V lost 6 bases and J lost 6, with 8 bases in between. This CDR3 has 12 amino acids. Germline V CDR1 and CDR2: WSHSY, SAAADI. CDR3 sequence (DNA): TGCGCCAGCAGCCCAGGGCCCGGGGAGCTGTTTTTT. It yields the protein CASSPGPGELFF.

The chain employs TRBV9 and TRBJ2-3; the D gene could be TRBD1 or TRBD2 (5 bases each). V was cut by 3 bases and J by 2 bases, with 16 bases left in between. The CDR3 covers 16 residues. CDR1 is SGDLS and CDR2 is YYNGEE in the germline V gene. The CDR3 loop is CASSARGEIYTDTQYF. The CDR3, as DNA: TGTGCCAGCAGCGCACGGGGCGAAATTTACACAGATACGCAGTATTTT.